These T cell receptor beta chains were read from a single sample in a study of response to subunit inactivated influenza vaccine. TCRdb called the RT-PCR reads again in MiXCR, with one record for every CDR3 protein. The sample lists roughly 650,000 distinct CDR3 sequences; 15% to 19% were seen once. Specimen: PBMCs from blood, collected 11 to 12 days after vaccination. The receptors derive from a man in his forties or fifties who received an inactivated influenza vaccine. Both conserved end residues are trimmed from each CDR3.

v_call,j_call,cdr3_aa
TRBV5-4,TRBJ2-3,ASSLDLGSTDTQY
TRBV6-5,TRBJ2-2,ASSYQSSGGTNTGELF
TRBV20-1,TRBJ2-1,SARQMPGQDYNEQF
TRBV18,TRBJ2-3,ASSPPAAVDTQY
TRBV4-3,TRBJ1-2,ASSQDWTGGSYGYT
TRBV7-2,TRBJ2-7,ASSLSPGGTYEQY
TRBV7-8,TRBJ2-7,ASSLLQGGSYEQY
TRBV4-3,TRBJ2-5,ASSQDGPSGSGETQY
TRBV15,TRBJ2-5,ATSRVGQPQETQY
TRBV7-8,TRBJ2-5,ASSLAAGSTTETQY
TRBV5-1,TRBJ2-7,ASSLTGLHNEQY
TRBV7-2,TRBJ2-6,ASSERTGANVLT
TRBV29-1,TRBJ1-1,SAMTGSLNTEAF
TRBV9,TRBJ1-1,ASSVATGVTEAF